The 24 T cell receptor beta chains listed next were all sequenced from one sample in a study of memory CD4+ T cells and cytomegalovirus serostatus. TCRdb's table, derived via immunoSEQ multiplex PCR, lists solely in-frame clones and lacks some. Of fewer than 90,000 clones detected, about 73% appear once; the ten largest clones hold approximately 2.8%. Single viable CD3+CD4+CD8-CD45RO+ cells were sorted as the memory CD4+ T cells. Source material: memory CD4+ T cells from blood. The receptors shown here come from an adult in good health and CMV-seropositive.

The J gene is TRBJ2-6, the V gene TRBV7-2, with TRBD2 as a possible D gene (7 bases). The CDR3 sequence is 14 residues long. The germline CDR1 and CDR2 sequences are SGHTA and FQGNSA. Trimming pared 6 bases from V and 11 bases from J, leaving 17 bases between. The CDR3 DNA sequence: TGTGCCAGCAGTCTAGGGAGGGGGGTCCACGTCCTGACTTTC. Translation: CASSLGRGVHVLTF.

The sample holds a few counts of this clone. V and J are TRBV5-1 and TRBJ1-5, with D hard to call. The CDR3 has 15 residues. CDR1 and CDR2 (germline): SGHRS, YFSETQ. The V and J ends lost 4 bases and 4 bases respectively, with 15 bases between them. The CDR3, as DNA: TGCGCCAGCAGCCTGGGTCCAGAGCTTAATCAGCCCCAGCATTTT. Encoded protein: CASSLGPELNQPQHF.

This clone has more than one count but fewer than ten. V usage is TRBV2 and J usage is TRBJ1-5, with D hard to call. V gave up 5 bases and J gave up 0 bases, with 11 bases separating them. CDR1 is SNHLY, CDR2 FYNNEI, per germline. The CDR3 has 15 residues. This CDR3 reads CASSRLNLSNQPQHF. The CDR3 bases are TGTGCCAGCAGTAGACTGAACCTTAGCAATCAGCCCCAGCATTTT.

This clone showed up just once. The chain couples TRBV2 to TRBJ1-2, with D possibly being TRBD1 (5 bases). V lost 4 bases, J lost 2 bases, and 11 bases lay in between. Germline V gives CDR1 SNHLY, CDR2 FYNNEI. There are 14 residues in the CDR3. In nucleotides, the CDR3 is TGTGCCAGCAGTGGAGGGGTGGGCAACTATGGCTACACCTTC. Its protein product is CASSGGVGNYGYTF.

The CDR3 here is CASSGGGSSYEQYV. For the CDR3, the DNA is TGTGCCAGCAGCGGGGGCGGGAGCTCCTACGAGCAGTACGTC. This rearrangement joins TRBV7-2 to TRBJ2-7, with a weak D call TRBD2 (7 bases). V shed 5 bases and J shed 0 bases, with 11 bases lying between them. Germline CDR1 is SGHTA and CDR2 is FQGNSA. This CDR3 contains 14 residues.

The chain employs TRBV19 and TRBJ1-1; 8 nucleotides agree with TRBD1. Germline V gene lookup returns CDR1 LNHDA and CDR2 SQIVND (reference sequence). The CDR3 loop spans 16 amino acids. V dropped 10 bases and J dropped 1; count of bases not matched to a gene: 14. The CDR3 is CATRRGRGPGNTEAFF. The CDR3 DNA reads as TGTGCCACCCGGCGGGGCAGGGGGCCCGGGAACACTGAAGCTTTCTTT.

The CDR3 here is CAWSVKVIVDTQYF. The CDR3 DNA reads as TGTGCCTGGAGTGTAAAGGTGATCGTAGATACGCAGTATTTT. The chain joins TRBV30 to TRBJ2-3; no reliable D call. Germline CDR1 is GTSNPN and CDR2 is SVGIG (reference sequence). The ends were cut back, 0 bases at V and 5 bases at J, with 12 bases in the middle. The CDR3 length is 14 residues. The variable domain in full, with the rest retrieved from reference TRBV30 and TRBJ2-3, is SQTIHQWPATLVQPVGSPLSLECTVEGTSNPNLYWYRQAAGRGLQLLFYSVGIGQISSEVPQNLSASRPQDRQFILSSKKLLLSDSGFYLCAWSVKVIVDTQYFGPGTRLTVL.

Regarding this clone: One end of the junction fails to match germline, which may point to a read error. This chain joins TRBV7-7 and TRBJ2-2; D not certain. The CDR3 is 15 residues long. Germline CDR1 SSHAT, CDR2 FNYEAQ (reference sequence). CDR3 amino acids: CASSLSGTNTGELFF. CDR3 bases: TGTGCTAGCAGCTTATCTGGAACGAACACCGGGGAGCTGTTTTTT.

The J gene is TRBJ1-2, the V gene TRBV5-1; weak D call: TRBD1 (6 bases). CDR3 length: 14 amino acids. Germline V gene lookup returns CDR1 SGHRS and CDR2 YFSETQ. V was trimmed by 4 bases and J by 3 bases, leaving 13 bases between them. The CDR3 DNA sequence: TGCGCCAGCAGCGGATGGACAGCAGACTATGGCTACACCTTC. This encodes CASSGWTADYGYTF. The entire variable domain, with the rest obtained from reference TRBV5-1 and TRBJ1-2, is as follows: KAGVTQTPRYLIKTRGQQVTLSCSPISGHRSVSWYQQTPGQGLQFLFEYFSETQRNKGNFPGRFSGRQFSNSRSEMNVSTLELGDSALYLCASSGWTADYGYTFGSGTRLTVV.

The genes are TRBV5-6 and TRBJ1-2, with 12 bases that match TRBD1. Germline V CDR1 and CDR2: SGHDT, YYEEEE. There are 15 residues in the CDR3. V gave up 1 base and J gave up 4 bases; unmatched junction bases: 2. The CDR3 DNA reads TGTGCCAGCAGCTTGAAGGGACAGGGGGCCTATGGCTACACCTTC. It yields the protein CASSLKGQGAYGYTF.

This rearrangement joins TRBV30 to TRBJ1-4; D remains unclear. This CDR3 is built from 16 residues. Trimming stripped 2 bases from V and 8 bases from J, with 21 bases between. The germline gives CDR1 GTSNPN, CDR2 SVGIG (reference sequence). The CDR3 is CAWSPGESEVNEKLFF. The CDR3 DNA reads TGTGCCTGGAGTCCTGGAGAATCCGAGGTTAACGAAAAACTGTTTTTT.

The chain uses TRBV30 and TRBJ2-7; TRBD2 is a possible D gene (5 bases). This CDR3 contains 14 residues. The germline V gene has CDR1 GTSNPN and CDR2 SVGIG (reference sequence). Trimming took 0 bases from V and 4 from J, leaving 13 bases between them. CDR3 bases: TGTGCCTGGAGTGTCTTGAGGGTGGGGTACGAGCAGTACTTC. Its translation is CAWSVLRVGYEQYF.

This chain uses TRBV7-2 with TRBJ1-2, with a tentative D call TRBD1 (6 bases). The CDR3 consists of 14 residues. The germline CDR1 and CDR2 sequences are SGHTA and FQGNSA. V shed 1 base and J shed 2 bases, with 8 bases lying between them. As DNA, the CDR3 is TGTGCCAGCAGCTTAGAGGGGGTAAACTATGGCTACACCTTC. It yields the protein CASSLEGVNYGYTF.

This chain uses TRBV29-1 with TRBJ2-1, with a weak D call TRBD1 (6 bases). The CDR3 runs 13 residues. V was shortened by 7 bases and J by 4 bases, with 14 bases between the two germline ends. The germline CDR1 and CDR2 sequences are SQVTM and ANQGSEA. The CDR3 here is CSAPRQGYNEQFF. The CDR3 DNA is TGCAGCGCGCCTCGCCAGGGGTACAATGAGCAGTTCTTC.

J is TRBJ1-4 and V is TRBV5-1; D possibly corresponds to TRBD1 (6 bases). Trimming shortened V by 6 bases and J by 8 bases, and 17 bases separated the two germline ends. Germline lookup yields CDR1 SGHRS and CDR2 YFSETQ. The CDR3 totals 14 residues. CDR3 region: CASNPGRQDEKLFF. In nucleotides, the CDR3 is TGCGCCAGCAATCCGGGTCGACAGGACGAAAAACTGTTTTTT.

The chain has TRBV18 and TRBJ1-5; tentative D call: TRBD1 (5 bases). V was pared by 3 bases and J by 5 bases, with 11 bases between. Germline assignment: CDR1 KGHSH and CDR2 LQKENI. This CDR3 comprises 14 residues. The CDR3 DNA reads as TGTGCCAGCTCACCTAGCATACAGGATCAGCCCCAGCATTTT. It yields the protein CASSPSIQDQPQHF.

The chain employs TRBV15 and TRBJ1-5; 9 bases are a match to TRBD1. The germline gives CDR1 LNHNV, CDR2 YYDKDF (reference sequence). Trimming cost V 0 bases and J 0 bases; bases outside gene matches: 12. The CDR3 runs to 20 residues. The chain's CDR3 is CATSRDLKGQGQFSNQPQHF. As DNA, the CDR3 is TGTGCCACCAGCAGAGATCTTAAGGGACAGGGTCAATTTAGCAATCAGCCCCAGCATTTT.

This clone has just a few counts. This chain uses TRBV7-2 with TRBJ2-5, with 8 nucleotides matching TRBD2. This CDR3 is 15 amino acids long. The ends lost 11 bases at V and 2 bases at J; junction bases unmatched: 13. In germline, CDR1 is SGHTA, CDR2 FQGNSA. In nucleotides, the CDR3 is TGTGCCTCCCACCCGGGGGGGCGGGGTCAAGAGACCCAGTACTTC. This sequence encodes CASHPGGRGQETQYF.

This clone has only one observation. V usage is TRBV10-1 and J usage is TRBJ2-1, with 7 bases fitting TRBD2. The germline gives CDR1 WNHNN, CDR2 SYGVQD (reference sequence). The J segment lost 10 bases and the V segment lost 5 bases, leaving 8 bases of the junction unmatched. The CDR3 runs 13 residues. CDR3 residues: CASSKASGIEQFF. The CDR3 region has the DNA TGCGCCAGCAGTAAGGCTAGCGGTATCGAGCAGTTCTTC.

The chain has TRBV10-3 and TRBJ2-1, with 7 bases identical to TRBD2. The J segment lost 6 bases and the V segment lost 3 bases, leaving 8 bases of the junction unmatched. Germline values: CDR1 ENHRY, CDR2 SYGVKD. The CDR3 totals 15 residues. CDR3 nucleotides: TGTGCCATCAGTGATAGGAAGCGGGACGGCAATGAGCAGTTCTTC. As protein: CAISDRKRDGNEQFF.

The chain uses TRBV2 and TRBJ1-4; the D is unclear. This CDR3 has 12 amino acids. Between the trimmed V and J ends, which lost 7 bases and 8 bases, there was a span of 11 bases. Germline V gene sequence: CDR1 SNHLY, CDR2 FYNNEI. The CDR3 protein is CASILYGEKLFF. The CDR3 DNA sequence: TGTGCCAGCATCCTCTACGGCGAAAAACTGTTTTTT.

This clone was counted only a few times. The chain is built from TRBV7-2 and TRBJ2-1; no clear D. CDR1 is SGHTA and CDR2 is FQGNSA in the germline V gene. The CDR3 runs to 14 residues. Trimming took off 4 bases at V and 4 bases at J, with 11 bases between the two ends. Here the CDR3 DNA reads TGTGCCAGCAGCTCCCAGGCCCTGTACAATGAGCAGTTCTTC. This sequence encodes CASSSQALYNEQFF.

The CDR3 reads CASSFTAEKLFF. The CDR3 nucleotides read TGTGCCAGCAGCTTCACAGCAGAAAAACTGTTTTTT. V gene TRBV5-5 combines with J gene TRBJ1-4; D call uncertain. This CDR3 region has 12 residues. Looked up from germline, CDR1 is SGHKS and CDR2 is YYEKEE (reference sequence). V lost 2 bases, J lost 8 bases, and 7 bases lay in between.

This chain links TRBV9 with TRBJ2-5, with D hard to call. Germline values: CDR1 SGDLS, CDR2 YYNGEE. The CDR3 runs 14 residues. Trimming took 0 bases from V and 4 from J, leaving 10 bases between them. Written as DNA, the CDR3 is TGTGCCAGCAGCGTAGCTGTCACGGGAGAGACCCAGTACTTC. Translating gives CASSVAVTGETQYF.